A single TCR beta chain is shown here with its context. This sample's TCRbeta library carried unique molecular identifier barcodes. TCRdb re-called the PCR reads through MiXCR, storing one row per CDR3 protein. The table has 90,000 to 130,000 distinct CDR3 sequences, 10% seen once. After removal of 4 bases from V and 4 bases from J, the junction contained 4 bases not matched to a gene. This CDR3 region has 15 residues. Germline V gene lookup returns CDR1 MNHEY and CDR2 SVGEGT. The data originate from a study of T-cell reconstitution after alpha-beta-depleted transplantation in children. The sequencing used PBMCs from the stem cell graft donor, collected from the stem cell graft. The sequence was collected from a human donor who donated a stem cell graft to a child with acute lymphoblastic leukemia. The rearrangement uses TRBV6-2 or TRBV6-3 and TRBJ2-2; 9 bases are shared with TRBD2. The CDR3 region has the DNA TGTGCCAGCAGTTCGACTAGCGGAGGCACCGGGGAGCTGTTTTTT. Its protein product is CASSSTSGGTGELFF.